This entry is about one T cell receptor (beta chain). Original processing methods: Reference gene primers were amplified, and this amplification served to estimate nucleated cell counts. Only in-frame clones appear in the TCRdb table, and some are missing; sequencing was by immunoSEQ multiplex PCR. The DNA was the basis for D and trimming; V, J and clone size are from that table. This sample yields fewer than 75,000 clones, of which 90% are seen a single time; approximately 9% belongs to the top ten. V lost 2 bases, J lost 7 bases, and 5 bases stayed unmatched. The CDR3 covers 13 residues. Germline lookup yields CDR1 MNHEY and CDR2 SVGAGI. This sample stems from a study of blood T cell repertoires in COVID-19. Whole-study context: The United States, Italy and Spain supplied acute and convalescent COVID-19 samples. Sample material is recorded as cDNA or gDNA derived from T cells, B-cell-depleted T cells, or PBMCs.

Sequencing was performed on peripheral blood. This TCR derives from a human donor in a cohort sampled during active COVID-19. This chain connects TRBV6-5 to TRBJ2-7; TRBD1 matches 7 bases. The CDR3 spells CASSYGPGGEQYF. The CDR3 DNA is TGTGCCAGCAGTTACGGGCCAGGGGGTGAGCAGTACTTC.